This T cell receptor beta chain was obtained from a study of blood T cell repertoires in COVID-19. Study-wide background: Sites across the United States, Italy and Spain contributed samples from acute and convalescent COVID-19. From T cells, B-cell-depleted T cells, or PBMCs came the material, which was cDNA or gDNA.

As processed by the authors: The assay estimated nucleated cells by amplifying reference gene primers. Clones were sequenced by immunoSEQ multiplex PCR, and TCRdb holds only the in-frame ones, with some missing. D and trimming were read from the DNA, whereas the V and J calls and clone size are those reported in that table. The sample includes 55,000 to 80,000 clones, roughly 80% of them seen just once. The CDR3 runs to 12 residues. The germline V and J ends were trimmed by 7 bases and 5 bases, with 12 bases remaining between them. Germline CDR1 reads SQVTM; CDR2 reads ANQGSEA. The sample taken for sequencing was peripheral blood. V and J are TRBV29-1 and TRBJ2-4; possibly TRBD2 for D (6 bases). The sequence came from a man aged 65 to 85 with acute or convalescent COVID-19. The CDR3 spells CSAGTGENIQYF. For the CDR3, the DNA is TGCAGCGCTGGGACGGGGGAAAACATTCAGTACTTC.